A single sample gave rise to the 29 T cell receptor beta chains below, sequenced in a study of graft-versus-host responses after intestinal transplantation. Their recognized antigens are unknown. Assay used: immunoSEQ multiplex PCR; TCRdb lists only in-frame clones, some missing. The data contain some 140,000 clones, 90% to 95% of them singletons. The source was unstimulated CD4+ T cells sorted from spleen or lymph node cells, collected before intestinal transplant. Receptors were obtained from a human donor who received an intestinal transplant.

The J gene is TRBJ2-7, the V gene TRBV5-4; D perhaps matches TRBD2 (6 bases). From germline, CDR1 is SGHNT and CDR2 YYREEE (reference sequence). V was trimmed by 2 bases and J by 2 bases, leaving 8 bases between them. The CDR3 is 13 residues long. The DNA for the CDR3 is TGTGCCAGCAGCTTTGCGGGAACCTACGAGCAGTACTTC. Protein sequence: CASSFAGTYEQYF.

The V and J genes are TRBV25-1 and TRBJ1-1; perhaps TRBD1 as D (6 bases). V lost 1 base and J lost 8, with 8 bases in between. In germline, CDR1 is MGHDK, CDR2 SYGVNS. The CDR3 is made up of 12 amino acids. CDR3 DNA: TGTGCCAGCAGTGAATGGGGGGCGGAAGCTTTCTTT. Translated, it gives CASSEWGAEAFF.

The J gene is TRBJ1-1, the V gene TRBV6-5; D gene ambiguous. V shed 5 bases and J shed 1 base, with 5 bases lying between them. CDR1 is MNHEY, CDR2 SVGAGI, per germline. There are 12 residues in the CDR3. The CDR3 spells CASSERNTEAFF. CDR3 coding DNA: TGTGCCAGCAGTGAAAGGAACACTGAAGCTTTCTTT.

The gene calls are TRBV11-2 and TRBJ2-7; 9 nucleotides align to TRBD1. The CDR3 is made up of 15 amino acids. J gave up 1 base and V 4 bases, and 5 bases lay outside the gene matches. The germline gives CDR1 SGHAT, CDR2 FQNNGV. The CDR3 reads CASSWRDRVSYEQYF. Written as DNA, the CDR3 is TGTGCCAGCAGCTGGCGGGACAGGGTATCCTACGAGCAGTACTTC. Using reference TRBV11-2 and TRBJ2-7 for the parts outside the CDR3, the full variable domain is EAGVAQSPRYKIIEKRQSVAFWCNPISGHATLYWYQQILGQGPKLLIQFQNNGVVDDSQLPKDRFSAERLKGVDSTLKIQPAKLEDSAVYLCASSWRDRVSYEQYFGPGTRLTVT.

This chain joins TRBV30 and TRBJ2-5; D possibly uses TRBD1 or TRBD2 (7 bases each). The length of the CDR3 is 13 residues. Germline CDR1 and CDR2: GTSNPN and SVGIG (reference sequence). V was shortened by 0 bases and J by 5 bases, with 10 bases between the two germline ends. The CDR3 DNA sequence: TGTGCCTGGAGTGTGCAGGGGGGGGAGACCCAGTACTTC. Its translation: CAWSVQGGETQYF. The whole variable domain, remainder taken from reference TRBV30 and TRBJ2-5, is SQTIHQWPATLVQPVGSPLSLECTVEGTSNPNLYWYRQAAGRGLQLLFYSVGIGQISSEVPQNLSASRPQDRQFILSSKKLLLSDSGFYLCAWSVQGGETQYFGPGTRLLVL.

V is TRBV19 and J is TRBJ2-3, with 7 bases fitting TRBD2. The CDR3 spans 14 residues. V shed 6 bases and J 0 bases; nucleotides not matched to a gene: 3. The germline V gene encodes CDR1 LNHDA and CDR2 SQIVND (reference sequence). CDR3: CASRPGGSTDTQYF. The CDR3 DNA follows: TGTGCCAGTAGACCGGGGGGTAGCACAGATACGCAGTATTTT.

V is TRBV5-1 and J is TRBJ2-7; weak D call: TRBD2 (7 bases). Trimming shortened V by 4 bases and J by 3 bases, and 11 bases separated the two germline ends. This CDR3 contains 13 residues. Germline CDR1 and CDR2: SGHRS and YFSETQ. The CDR3 spells CASSGGAGYEQYF. CDR3 coding DNA: TGCGCCAGCAGCGGGGGGGCTGGCTACGAGCAGTACTTC.

CDR3 nucleotide sequence: TGCGCCAGCAGCTCGGTGACAGGGAGAACCTCTGGAAACACCATATATTTT. It is translated as CASSSVTGRTSGNTIYF. The chain employs TRBV5-1 and TRBJ1-3, with 7 bases aligning to TRBD1. The CDR3 is 17 amino acids. CDR1 and CDR2 (germline): SGHRS, YFSETQ. J gave up 0 bases and V 3 bases, and 9 bases lay outside the gene matches.

In this sample, this clone turned up a few times. The chain employs TRBV5-4 and TRBJ1-3; D is unresolved. Trimming removed 0 bases from V and 8 bases from J, with 6 bases in between. The CDR3 contains 12 residues. Germline assignment: CDR1 SGHNT and CDR2 YYREEE (reference sequence). CDR3 sequence reads: CASSLGGDTIYF. The CDR3 DNA reads as TGTGCCAGCAGCTTGGGCGGGGACACCATATATTTT. Combining the CDR3 with reference TRBV5-4 and TRBJ1-3 gives the whole variable domain ETGVTQSPTHLIKTRGQQVTLRCSSQSGHNTVSWYQQALGQGPQFIFQYYREEENGRGNFPPRFSGLQFPNYSSELNVNALELDDSALYLCASSLGGDTIYFGEGSWLTVV.

The CDR3 nucleotides are TGTGCCAGCAGCGTAGGGGGTCTCGTTGGGTCCTACAATGAGCAGTTCTTC. As protein: CASSVGGLVGSYNEQFF. J is TRBJ2-1 and V is TRBV9, with no clear D. This CDR3 contains 17 residues. Between the trimmed V and J ends, which lost 0 bases and 1 base, there was a span of 14 bases. Germline lookup yields CDR1 SGDLS and CDR2 YYNGEE.

The chain links TRBV6-1 to TRBJ2-3; D may be TRBD2 (7 bases). Germline values: CDR1 MNHNS, CDR2 SASEGT. V lost 2 bases and J lost 6, with 9 bases in between. The CDR3 is 13 residues long. The CDR3 protein is CASSERGGDTQYF. The DNA for the CDR3 is TGTGCCAGCAGTGAAAGGGGGGGTGATACGCAGTATTTT.

This chain links TRBV5-1 with TRBJ1-3; no clear D. This CDR3 contains 17 residues. CDR1 SGHRS and CDR2 YFSETQ come from the germline V gene. Trimming shortened V by 4 bases and J by 0 bases, and 17 bases separated the two germline ends. The CDR3 coding sequence is TGCGCCAGCAGCCTACAGACGGGTATTTCCTCTGGAAACACCATATATTTT. This codes for CASSLQTGISSGNTIYF.

This clone was counted a single time. The V and J genes are TRBV29-1 and TRBJ2-2, with D perhaps TRBD2 (6 bases). The CDR3 extends over 13 amino acids. The germline V gene encodes CDR1 SQVTM and CDR2 ANQGSEA. Trimming shortened V by 6 bases and J by 3 bases, and 11 bases separated the two germline ends. The CDR3 sequence: CSVRGLYTGELFF. In DNA, the CDR3 is TGCAGCGTGAGGGGACTCTACACCGGGGAGCTGTTTTTT.

This clone showed up just once. DNA for the CDR3: TGTGCCTGGAGTGTACCGGCACGAGGGGCCCAGTACTTC. Its protein is CAWSVPARGAQYF. The gene calls are TRBV30 and TRBJ2-5; TRBD1 or TRBD2 may be the D gene (5 bases each). The V gene's germline CDR1 is GTSNPN and CDR2 SVGIG (reference sequence). The CDR3 runs to 13 residues. Trimming stripped 0 bases from V and 9 bases from J, with 14 bases between.

This clone showed up just once. This rearrangement joins TRBV5-6 to TRBJ1-4; D perhaps matches TRBD1 (5 bases). CDR3 length: 15 residues. The V gene's germline CDR1 is SGHDT and CDR2 YYEEEE. V was shortened by 4 bases and J by 3 bases, with 13 bases between the two germline ends. CDR3 in DNA: TGTGCCAGCAGCCGTGGGGCCTGGGCTAATGAAAAACTGTTTTTT. Protein product: CASSRGAWANEKLFF.

This chain links TRBV18 with TRBJ2-1; D possibly corresponds to TRBD2 (5 bases). This CDR3 has 14 residues. V was cut by 5 bases and J by 9 bases, with 17 bases left in between. Germline V gene data show CDR1 as KGHSH and CDR2 as LQKENI. The chain's CDR3 is CASSFEPGFGEQFF. The CDR3 coding sequence is TGTGCCAGCTCATTTGAACCGGGATTCGGTGAGCAGTTCTTC.

The chain combines TRBV6-5 with TRBJ2-1, with 7 bases identical to TRBD1. The germline CDR1 and CDR2 sequences are MNHEY and SVGAGI. J gave up 13 bases and V 2 bases, and 8 bases lay outside the gene matches. The CDR3 consists of 13 residues. DNA for the CDR3: TGTGCCAGCAGTTACAGGGGGCCATACGGACAGTTCTTC. This gives the protein CASSYRGPYGQFF.

In this sample, this clone turned up a few times. The chain joins TRBV10-2 to TRBJ2-2; D may correspond to TRBD1 or TRBD2 (6 bases each). The germline gives CDR1 WSHSY, CDR2 SAAADI. The V end was cut by 3 bases, the J end by 4 bases, with 9 bases between. The CDR3 is 14 residues long. The CDR3 reads CASSEQGGTGELFF. The CDR3 region has the DNA TGCGCCAGCAGTGAACAGGGAGGCACCGGGGAGCTGTTTTTT.

The V gene is TRBV2, the J gene TRBJ1-2; 9 nucleotides align to TRBD1. The CDR3 extends over 13 amino acids. With 9 bases clipped from V and 3 bases from J, the junction kept 5 bases outside the gene matches. Germline CDR1 SNHLY, CDR2 FYNNEI. Written as DNA, the CDR3 is TGTGCCAGGGGGACAGGGAGGGACTATGGCTACACCTTC. It is translated as CARGTGRDYGYTF.

This chain links TRBV5-5 with TRBJ1-1, with 7 bases identical to TRBD1. V lost 2 bases and J lost 0; bases outside the gene matches: 4. The CDR3 covers 15 residues. Germline V CDR1 and CDR2: SGHKS, YYEKEE (reference sequence). The CDR3, as DNA: TGTGCCAGCAGCTTTCAGGGGACAGTGAACACTGAAGCTTTCTTT. Amino acids: CASSFQGTVNTEAFF.

This clone showed up just once. The junction differs from germline at one of its ends, possibly a read error. The rearrangement uses TRBV30 and TRBJ1-2, with a weak D call TRBD1 (5 bases). Per the germline V gene, CDR1 is GTSNPN and CDR2 is SVGIG (reference sequence). The length of the CDR3 is 11 residues. Here the CDR3 reads CAWSVQGGALF. The DNA of the CDR3 is TGTGCCTGGAGTGTCCAGGGAGGGGCGCTTTTC.

Remarks on this clone: Other DNA sequences of this sample code for an identical CDR3. The V and J genes are TRBV7-9 and TRBJ2-7; D is uncertain. With 2 bases removed from V and 1 base from J, the gap between germline ends came to 0 bases. The CDR3 loop spans 11 amino acids. Germline lookup yields CDR1 SEHNR and CDR2 FQNEAQ (reference sequence). In DNA, the CDR3 is TGTGCCAGCAGCTTATCCTACGAGCAGTACTTC. Protein: CASSLSYEQYF. Full variable domain (remainder filled in from reference TRBV7-9 and TRBJ2-7): DTGVSQNPRHKITKRGQNVTFRCDPISEHNRLYWYRQTLGQGPEFLTYFQNEAQLEKSRLLSDRFSAERPKGSFSTLEIQRTEQGDSAMYLCASSLSYEQYFGPGTRLTVT.

The chain couples TRBV2 to TRBJ2-2; D remains ambiguous. The CDR3 has 12 amino acids. Germline-derived CDR1 and CDR2 are SNHLY and FYNNEI. The V end was cut by 2 bases, the J end by 6 bases, with 4 bases between. This chain's CDR3 is CASSEQSGELFF. The CDR3 nucleotides read TGTGCCAGCAGTGAACAGTCCGGGGAGCTGTTTTTT.

Comments on this clone: The junction does not match germline at one end; this may be a read error. The genes are TRBV4-1 and TRBJ1-1; the D is unclear. The germline gives CDR1 MGHRA, CDR2 YSYEKL. CDR3 length: 13 amino acids. The CDR3 region is CASSKEKDTEAFF. The CDR3 DNA is TGCGCCAGCAGCAAAGAAAAGGACACTGAAGCTTTCTTT.

This clone was seen once. This rearrangement joins TRBV4-1 to TRBJ2-1, with 7 bases lining up with TRBD1. Trimming took 0 bases from V and 12 from J; bases not matched to a gene: 8. Germline assignment: CDR1 MGHRA and CDR2 YSYEKL. The CDR3 runs to 14 residues. In nucleotides, the CDR3 is TGCGCCAGCAGCCAAGATAGAGGGGGCGTGTGGCAGTTCTTC. Protein product: CASSQDRGGVWQFF.

The CDR3 DNA follows: TGTGCCAGCTCGCGGAACAGGAACACCGGGGAGCTGTTTTTT. It yields the protein CASSRNRNTGELFF. The chain has TRBV6-1 and TRBJ2-2; D ambiguous. Germline V lookup: CDR1 MNHNS, CDR2 SASEGT. The length of the CDR3 is 14 residues. Trimming shortened V by 8 bases and J by 1 base, and 11 bases separated the two germline ends.

The rearrangement links TRBV18 to TRBJ1-2, with TRBD1 matching 8 bases. J was trimmed by 2 bases and V by 3 bases; bases with no gene match: 8. CDR3 length: 16 residues. Germline values: CDR1 KGHSH, CDR2 LQKENI. CDR3 in amino acids: CASSPNSGTGNYGYTF. The CDR3 bases are TGTGCCAGCTCACCTAATTCCGGGACAGGCAACTATGGCTACACCTTC.

V gene TRBV6-6 combines with J gene TRBJ1-1; the match to TRBD1 covers 7 bases. Germline CDR1 and CDR2: MNHNY and SVGAGI (reference sequence). The CDR3 covers 16 residues. Trimming at V came to 0 bases and at J to 6 bases, leaving 10 bases not matched to a gene. The CDR3 DNA is TGTGCCAGCAGTTACTCACAGGGGCGCATGGTATCTGAAGCTTTCTTT. It is translated as CASSYSQGRMVSEAFF.

This clone was counted once. This chain connects TRBV7-3 to TRBJ2-7, with D maybe TRBD2 (5 bases). Germline CDR1 SGHTA, CDR2 FQGTGA. V lost 1 base, J lost 2 bases, and 12 bases lay in between. CDR3 size: 15 residues. The CDR3 DNA sequence: TGTGCCAGCAGCTTAAAGAGGGTTGGGACCTACGAGCAGTACTTC. Its translation is CASSLKRVGTYEQYF. Complete variable domain (other parts from reference TRBV7-3 and TRBJ2-7): GAGVSQTPSNKVTEKGKYVELRCDPISGHTALYWYRQSLGQGPEFLIYFQGTGAADDSGLPNDRFFAVRPEGSVSTLKIQRTERGDSAVYLCASSLKRVGTYEQYFGPGTRLTVT.